This paragraph reports one T cell receptor beta chain. The antigen this receptor binds is unknown. Base qualities were left out, and no much larger clone turns up one base away. This sample was included in a study of cytotoxic CD8 clonotypes in ibrutinib-treated CLL (dated by TCRdb to the early 2020s). Looking at the study overall: The cohort had ten to twelve relapsed/refractory and 15 treatment-naive patients; fewer than 18 were IGHV unmutated. Cryopreserved peripheral blood mononuclear cells were obtained before treatment, at response, and at either sustained remission or disease progression. Every remission and progressive disease sample was obtained while ibrutinib was still being received by the patients. The response samples were drawn at a median of roughly twelve months into treatment, with a range of roughly 6 to 40 months. Of the approximately 86 people in the trial, 25 to 30 had longitudinal samples available. Responses were partial in roughly 25 patients and complete in 2; after median 68 months follow-up, around 15 stayed in remission and roughly twelve progressed. Samples averaged roughly 260,000 productive templates and approximately 100,000 productive rearrangements. Study-wide conclusions, independent of this receptor: Baseline clonality exceeded that of age-matched healthy donors and correlated strongly with circulating CD8+ T-cell counts. At ibrutinib response clonality went up, during sustained remission it held steady, and at progression it dropped back toward baseline. Public clonotypes were found to be uncommon and were observed to contract or remain stable during treatment; the increase in clonality was shown to reflect expansion of private clonotypes at ibrutinib response. Sustained-remission and progressing patients did not have matched sampling times, and lymph node repertoires were not examined.

The time point label, read with the paper, signifies: progressive disease on ibrutinib. Roughly 2 micrograms of genomic DNA were extracted from cryopreserved PBMCs for TCR beta library preparation. Longitudinal blood samples from CLL patients on ibrutinib monotherapy were analyzed using high-throughput TCR beta sequencing. The patients took part in an open-label, single-center phase 2 trial of ibrutinib monotherapy. Each clonotype received, on average, about 10x coverage in deep resolution sequencing performed on a MiSeq, where the target depth lay between 1 in 1 million and 1 in 200,000 T cells. The immunoSEQ hsTCRB Kit was used to generate TCR beta libraries. For the original study's pipeline: Data were analyzed with ImmunoSEQ Data Assistant and ImmunoSEQ Analyzer, with V, D and J genes assigned per IMGT definitions. Clonality, which ranges from 0 to 1, was calculated as one minus the normalized Shannon entropy of productive rearrangement frequencies. Only overrepresented clonotypes making up at least 0.05% of the repertoire of each patient were included in the public clonotype analysis. Roughly 12 age-matched healthy donor repertoires from immuneACCESS were used as controls for clonality. TCRdb retrieved this table from immuneACCESS and kept in-frame rearrangements only. Not all clones are present; in checked studies, unresolved V genes account for under half, and no reason is known for the remainder. V and J calls and clone size are given by that table; D and trimming were obtained from the DNA. Counted in this sample were about 300,000 clones; 70% to 80% of them appeared once. The ten top clones hold roughly 6% of the sample.

The germline V gene sets CDR1 to MRHNA and CDR2 to SNTAGT. V trim: 7 bases; J trim: 7 bases; unmatched bases: 6. Counted from cysteine to phenylalanine, this CDR3 has 13 amino acids. The entry retains the CDR3 DNA only, 39 bases that are in frame from base 1. Material: PBMCs, obtained at disease progression, from a patient treated with ibrutinib. This clonotype was sampled from a human donor with chronic lymphocytic leukemia. The V and J genes are TRBV6-4 and TRBJ2-7, with 11 junctional bases fitting TRBD2. The nucleotide sequence is TGTGCCAGCAATAGCGGGAGGGCGGGGGAGCAGTACTTC. Protein translation: CASNSGRAGEQYF.